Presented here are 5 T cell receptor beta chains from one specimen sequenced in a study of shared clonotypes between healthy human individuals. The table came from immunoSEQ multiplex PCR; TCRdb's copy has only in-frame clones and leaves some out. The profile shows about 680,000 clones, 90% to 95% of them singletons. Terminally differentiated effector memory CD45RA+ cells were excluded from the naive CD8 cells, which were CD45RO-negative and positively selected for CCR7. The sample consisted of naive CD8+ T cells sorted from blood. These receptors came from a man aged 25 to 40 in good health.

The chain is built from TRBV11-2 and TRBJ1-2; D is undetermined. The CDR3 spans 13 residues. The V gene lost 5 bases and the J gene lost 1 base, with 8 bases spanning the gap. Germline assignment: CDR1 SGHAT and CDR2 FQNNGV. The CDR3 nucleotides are TGTGCCAGCAGCCGGACTGTTAACTATGGCTACACCTTC. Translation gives CASSRTVNYGYTF.

This CDR3 reads CASSFGDVVYNEQFF. For the CDR3, the DNA is TGTGCCAGCAGCTTTGGGGACGTAGTATACAATGAGCAGTTCTTC. The rearrangement uses TRBV7-6 and TRBJ2-1, with D possibly being TRBD1 or TRBD2 (5 bases each). Trimming removed 3 bases from V and 4 bases from J, with 13 bases in between. The CDR3 loop spans 15 amino acids. Germline V gene lookup returns CDR1 SGHVS and CDR2 FNYEAQ.

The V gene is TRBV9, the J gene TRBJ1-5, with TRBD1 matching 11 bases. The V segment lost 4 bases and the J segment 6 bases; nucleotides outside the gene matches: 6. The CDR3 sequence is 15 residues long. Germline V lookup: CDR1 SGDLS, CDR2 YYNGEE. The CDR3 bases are TGTGCCAGCAGCATCGGACAGGGGGCATCTCAGCCCCAGCATTTT. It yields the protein CASSIGQGASQPQHF.

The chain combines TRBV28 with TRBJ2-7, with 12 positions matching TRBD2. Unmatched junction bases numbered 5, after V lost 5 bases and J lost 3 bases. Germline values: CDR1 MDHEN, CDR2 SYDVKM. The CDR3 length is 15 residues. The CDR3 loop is CASSKTSGRVYEQYF. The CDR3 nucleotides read TGTGCCAGCAGTAAGACTAGCGGGAGAGTCTACGAGCAGTACTTC.

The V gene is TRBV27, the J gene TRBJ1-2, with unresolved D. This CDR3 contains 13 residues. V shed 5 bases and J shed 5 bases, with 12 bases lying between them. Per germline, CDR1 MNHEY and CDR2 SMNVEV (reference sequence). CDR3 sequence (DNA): TGTGCCAGCAGTAACGGACCGTTTTATGGCTACACCTTC. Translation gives CASSNGPFYGYTF.